This TCR beta chain was profiled in a study of blood T cell repertoires in COVID-19. Some clones are missing from TCRdb's copy, which holds only in-frame ones; the method was immunoSEQ multiplex PCR. The sample yields 130,000 or so clones, roughly 80% seen once. Germline lookup yields CDR1 SQVTM and CDR2 ANQGSEA. This CDR3 contains 12 residues. With V trimmed by 4 bases and J by 4 bases, 4 bases remained unmatched. The rearrangement uses TRBV29-1 and TRBJ2-7; TRBD2 matches 7 bases. The sample consisted of peripheral blood. This sequence was found in a human donor in a cohort sampled during active COVID-19. The CDR3 loop is CSVVSSGYEQYF. In DNA, the CDR3 is TGCAGCGTTGTTTCTAGCGGATACGAGCAGTACTTC.